This TCR beta chain was captured in a study of T cell responses to AZD1222 COVID-19 vaccine. Study-level results: Repertoire sampling happened only post peak T cell response. Targeting of unmutated variant regions was reportedly seen in nearly half of spike-specific TCRs. White British people made up most donors, females outnumbered males, and clonal diversity was possibly underestimated.

With respect to this clone: Its antigen is not known.

Germline lookup yields CDR1 SGHNT and CDR2 YYREEE (reference sequence). With V trimmed by 6 bases and J by 8 bases, 8 bases remained unmatched. The CDR3 has 15 amino acids. Data came from immunoSEQ multiplex PCR; TCRdb stores just in-frame clones and leaves some out. This sample has some 150,000 clones, with around 88% found just once. The rearrangement links TRBV5-4 to TRBJ1-4, with TRBD1 matching over 12 bases. The receptor was isolated from an adult in good health. The sequencing used peripheral blood, collected on day 0 of AZD1222 vaccination. The CDR3 region has the DNA TGTGCCAGCAAGGCTGGGACAGGGGGCTTGGAAAAACTGTTTTTT. This encodes CASKAGTGGLEKLFF.